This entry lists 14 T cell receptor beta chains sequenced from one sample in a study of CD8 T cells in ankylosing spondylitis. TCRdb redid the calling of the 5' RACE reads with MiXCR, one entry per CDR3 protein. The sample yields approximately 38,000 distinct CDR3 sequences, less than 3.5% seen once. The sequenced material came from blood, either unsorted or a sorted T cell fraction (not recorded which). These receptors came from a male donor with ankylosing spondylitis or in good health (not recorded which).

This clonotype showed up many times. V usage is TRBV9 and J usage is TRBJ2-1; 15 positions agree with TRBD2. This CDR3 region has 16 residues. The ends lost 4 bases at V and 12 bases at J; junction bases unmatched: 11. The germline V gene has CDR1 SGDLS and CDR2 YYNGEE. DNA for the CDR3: TGTGCCAGCAGCCTCGGGACTAGCGGGAGGACAGAAGGGCAGTTCTTC. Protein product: CASSLGTSGRTEGQFF. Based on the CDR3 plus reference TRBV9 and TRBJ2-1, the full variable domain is DSGVTQTPKHLITATGQRVTLRCSPRSGDLSVYWYQQSLDQGLQFLIQYYNGEERAKGNILERFSAQQFPDLHSELNLSSLELGDSALYFCASSLGTSGRTEGQFFGPGTRLTVL.

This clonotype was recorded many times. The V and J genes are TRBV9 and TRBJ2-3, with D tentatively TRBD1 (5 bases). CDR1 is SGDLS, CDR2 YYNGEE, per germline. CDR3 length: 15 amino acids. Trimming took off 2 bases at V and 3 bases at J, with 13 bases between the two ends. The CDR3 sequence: CASSVGLDRTDTQYF. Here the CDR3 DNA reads TGTGCCAGCAGCGTGGGGCTAGATCGGACAGATACGCAGTATTTT.

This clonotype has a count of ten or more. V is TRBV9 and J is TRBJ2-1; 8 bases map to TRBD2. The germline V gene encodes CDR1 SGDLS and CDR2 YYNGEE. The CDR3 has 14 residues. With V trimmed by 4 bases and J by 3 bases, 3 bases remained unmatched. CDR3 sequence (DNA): TGTGCCAGCAGCCCAGGGACTAGCTACAATGAGCAGTTCTTC. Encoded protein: CASSPGTSYNEQFF.

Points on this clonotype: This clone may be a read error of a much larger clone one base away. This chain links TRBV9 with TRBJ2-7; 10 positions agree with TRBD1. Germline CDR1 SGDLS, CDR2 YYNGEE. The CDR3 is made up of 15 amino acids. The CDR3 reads CASSTSDRGSYKQYF. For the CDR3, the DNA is TGTGCCAGCAGTACCTCGGACAGGGGGTCCTACAAGCAGTACTTC.

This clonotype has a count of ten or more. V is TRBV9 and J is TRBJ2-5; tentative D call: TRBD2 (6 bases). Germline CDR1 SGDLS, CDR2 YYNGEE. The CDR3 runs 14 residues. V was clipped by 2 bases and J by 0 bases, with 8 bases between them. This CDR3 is CASSVLANQETQYF. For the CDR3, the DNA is TGTGCCAGCAGCGTCCTAGCGAACCAAGAGACCCAGTACTTC.

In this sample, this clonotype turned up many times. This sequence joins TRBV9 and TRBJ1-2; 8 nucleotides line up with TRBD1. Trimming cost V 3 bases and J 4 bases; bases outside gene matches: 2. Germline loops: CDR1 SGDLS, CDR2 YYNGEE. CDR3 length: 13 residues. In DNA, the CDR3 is TGTGCCAGCAGCGGGGGACAGGTCTATGGCTACACCTTC. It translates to CASSGGQVYGYTF.

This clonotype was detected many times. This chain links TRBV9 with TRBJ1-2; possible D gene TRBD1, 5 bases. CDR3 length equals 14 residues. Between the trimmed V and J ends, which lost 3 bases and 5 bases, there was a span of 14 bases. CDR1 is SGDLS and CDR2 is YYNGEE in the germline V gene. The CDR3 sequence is CASSAGREIYGYTF. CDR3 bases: TGTGCCAGCAGCGCAGGGCGGGAGATTTATGGCTACACCTTC.

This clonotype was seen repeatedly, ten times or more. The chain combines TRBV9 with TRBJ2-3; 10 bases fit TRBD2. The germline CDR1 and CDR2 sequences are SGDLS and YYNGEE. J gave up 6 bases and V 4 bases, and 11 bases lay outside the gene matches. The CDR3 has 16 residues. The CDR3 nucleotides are TGTGCCAGCAGCCCGCCCAGCGGGAGGGCCGGGGATACGCAGTATTTT. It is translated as CASSPPSGRAGDTQYF.

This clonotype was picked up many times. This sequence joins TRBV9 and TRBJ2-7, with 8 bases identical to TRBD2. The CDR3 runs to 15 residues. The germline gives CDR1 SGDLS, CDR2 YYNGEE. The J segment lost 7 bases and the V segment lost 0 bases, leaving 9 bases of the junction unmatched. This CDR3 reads CASSVAVGRAEEQYF. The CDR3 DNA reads TGTGCCAGCAGCGTAGCGGTCGGGAGGGCCGAGGAGCAGTACTTC.

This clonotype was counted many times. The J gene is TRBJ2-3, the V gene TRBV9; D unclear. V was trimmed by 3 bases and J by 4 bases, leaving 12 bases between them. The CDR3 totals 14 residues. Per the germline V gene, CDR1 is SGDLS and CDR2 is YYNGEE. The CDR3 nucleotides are TGTGCCAGCAGCGCACGGACCGAGGCAGATACGCAGTATTTT. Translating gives CASSARTEADTQYF.

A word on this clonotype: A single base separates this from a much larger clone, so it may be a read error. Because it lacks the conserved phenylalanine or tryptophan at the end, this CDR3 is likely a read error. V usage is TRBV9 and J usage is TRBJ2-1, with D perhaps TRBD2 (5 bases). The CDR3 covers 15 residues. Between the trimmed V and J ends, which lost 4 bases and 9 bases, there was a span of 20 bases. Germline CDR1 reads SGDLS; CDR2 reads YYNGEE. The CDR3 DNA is TGTGCCAGCAGCCCCGATCCAGCGGCCGTAAGTGAGCAGTTCCTC. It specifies CASSPDPAAVSEQFL.

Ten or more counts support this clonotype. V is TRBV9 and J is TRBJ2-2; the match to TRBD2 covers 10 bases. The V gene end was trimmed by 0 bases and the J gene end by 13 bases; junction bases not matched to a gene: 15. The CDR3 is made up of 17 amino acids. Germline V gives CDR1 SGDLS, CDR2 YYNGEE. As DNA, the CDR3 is TGTGCCAGCAGCGTAGCTGGGCTAGCGGGAGTTCCCCAAGCGCTGTTTTTT. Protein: CASSVAGLAGVPQALFF.

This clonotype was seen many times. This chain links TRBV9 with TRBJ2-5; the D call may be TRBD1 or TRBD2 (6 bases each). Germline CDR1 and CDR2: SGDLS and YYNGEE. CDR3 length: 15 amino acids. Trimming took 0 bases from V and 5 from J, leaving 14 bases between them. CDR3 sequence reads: CASSVGGGSLETQYF. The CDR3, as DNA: TGTGCCAGCAGCGTAGGAGGGGGGAGTTTGGAGACCCAGTACTTC.

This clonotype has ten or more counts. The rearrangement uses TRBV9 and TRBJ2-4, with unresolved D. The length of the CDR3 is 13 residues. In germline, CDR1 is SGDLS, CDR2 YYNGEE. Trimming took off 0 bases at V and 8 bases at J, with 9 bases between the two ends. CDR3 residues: CASSVAGWDIQYF. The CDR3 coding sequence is TGTGCCAGCAGCGTAGCGGGTTGGGACATTCAGTACTTC.